This T cell receptor (beta chain) was captured by sequencing in a study of neurological immune-mediated disorders. A word on this clonotype: Its target is unknown. A read error is possible here, since a much larger clone lies one base away.

This CDR3 is 15 amino acids long. Germline assignment: CDR1 SGHTS and CDR2 YDEGEE. Trimming removed 0 bases from V and 3 bases from J, with 12 bases in between. The cDNA came from 5'RACE, which used 10-nucleotide random UMIs. From the 5' RACE reads, TCRdb called clonotypes with MiXCR, one entry per CDR3 protein. The sample lists about 80,000 distinct CDR3 sequences, 5.8% seen once, with 6.5% to 9.5% in the top ten. General study findings and limits: There was no clinical or MRI feature that showed an association with the multiple sclerosis repertoire cluster.

Time point: longitudinal time-point 2. Libraries used 2 million unsorted PBMCs kept frozen in RNAlater. The clonotype comes from a woman aged 55-70 years with multiple sclerosis. This chain joins TRBV5-8 and TRBJ2-5; D remains unclear. The specimen was PBMCs. For the CDR3, the DNA is TGTGCCAGCAGCTTGGTGGAACATCTGAAAGAGACCCAGTACTTC. Protein product: CASSLVEHLKETQYF.